A selection of T cell receptor beta chains follows, all from one sample in a study of blood T cell repertoires in COVID-19. This table comes from immunoSEQ multiplex PCR, and its TCRdb copy is limited to in-frame clones, with some not included. In the table there are tens of thousands of clones, 75% to 90% of which are singletons. Sequencing was done on a sample of peripheral blood. The receptors stem from a woman aged 80 or older with acute or convalescent COVID-19. The CDR3 runs from the conserved cysteine through the conserved F or W. A D gene is named only where the DNA matches it firmly.

J: TRBJ1-1; V: TRBV18; D: .; CDR3: CASSPLTGLAEAFF
J: TRBJ2-1; V: TRBV5-1; D: .; CDR3: CASSGLLTTSFF
J: TRBJ1-5; V: TRBV19; D: .; CDR3: CASTPILWNQPQHF
J: TRBJ1-5; V: TRBV28; D: TRBD1; CDR3: CASADRGPNQPQHF
J: TRBJ1-4; V: TRBV7-9; D: .; CDR3: CASSLGVGVNEKLFF
J: TRBJ2-7; V: TRBV5-6; D: TRBD2; CDR3: CASSLGLAVSYEQYF
J: TRBJ2-5; V: TRBV3-1/TRBV3-2; D: TRBD1; CDR3: CASSQVAGGRETQYF
J: TRBJ1-2; V: TRBV7-2; D: TRBD1; CDR3: CASSPRQGGKGYTF
J: TRBJ2-7; V: TRBV6-5; D: TRBD1; CDR3: CASSYSPGQGLSEQYF
J: TRBJ2-3; V: TRBV18; D: .; CDR3: CASSPPKQPSSTDTQYF
J: TRBJ2-7; V: TRBV5-6; D: .; CDR3: CASSSGTYEQYF
J: TRBJ1-2; V: TRBV6-5; D: .; CDR3: CASSYGQGLGFGYTF
J: TRBJ2-7; V: TRBV2; D: .; CDR3: CASRNRDSGMGEQYF
J: TRBJ2-5; V: TRBV5-1; D: TRBD2; CDR3: CASSLTGLAGSETQYF
J: TRBJ1-2; V: TRBV5-5; D: .; CDR3: CASSLSQTNYGYTF
J: TRBJ2-7; V: TRBV11-1; D: TRBD1; CDR3: CASSLNQGAEEQYF
J: TRBJ2-5; V: TRBV5-8; D: .; CDR3: CASSLGAGAIQETQYF
J: TRBJ2-7; V: TRBV4-1; D: TRBD1; CDR3: CASSPDRGLTYEQYF
J: TRBJ2-3; V: TRBV5-6; D: .; CDR3: CASSLTDTQYF
J: TRBJ1-2; V: TRBV6-2/TRBV6-3; D: TRBD1; CDR3: CASRPTGGDGYTF
J: TRBJ2-7; V: TRBV21-1; D: .; CDR3: CASRIAAYEQYF
J: TRBJ2-7; V: TRBV6-5; D: .; CDR3: CASSQARVGEQYF
J: TRBJ2-7; V: TRBV7-9; D: .; CDR3: CASSHVESGPGYEQYF
J: TRBJ1-4; V: TRBV6-5; D: TRBD1; CDR3: CASRSGGSNEKLFF
J: TRBJ1-2; V: TRBV5-5; D: .; CDR3: CASSLGEPYYGYTF
J: TRBJ1-2; V: TRBV6-6; D: TRBD1; CDR3: CASSLLWDRDRGPVNYGYTF
J: TRBJ2-7; V: TRBV7-8; D: TRBD1; CDR3: CASSAFPGQEAEQYF
J: TRBJ2-5; V: TRBV5-1; D: TRBD2; CDR3: CASSLLERGVRGQETQYF
J: TRBJ2-3; V: TRBV6-6; D: .; CDR3: CASTNGGVGTQYF
J: TRBJ2-5; V: TRBV3-1/TRBV3-2; D: TRBD2; CDR3: CASRGGGEETQYF
J: TRBJ2-7; V: TRBV19; D: TRBD2; CDR3: CASSMTGGVYEQYF
J: TRBJ1-2; V: TRBV20-1; D: .; CDR3: CSARLLGGNTF
J: TRBJ2-2; V: TRBV5-1; D: .; CDR3: CASRPVNTGELFF
J: TRBJ2-7; V: TRBV28; D: TRBD1; CDR3: CASSLWPLTGASSYEQYF
J: TRBJ1-1; V: TRBV15; D: .; CDR3: CATSRDLDMNTEAFF
J: TRBJ2-2; V: TRBV5-4; D: .; CDR3: CASSPTRGITGELFF
J: TRBJ1-4; V: TRBV11-3; D: .; CDR3: CASRRDNTNEKLFF
J: TRBJ2-5; V: TRBV24-1; D: .; CDR3: CATSPGSLRETQYF
J: TRBJ2-2; V: TRBV10-3; D: .; CDR3: CAISVQENTGELFF
J: TRBJ2-3; V: TRBV2; D: TRBD2; CDR3: CASSAPGLAEDTQYF
J: TRBJ2-1; V: TRBV5-4; D: TRBD1; CDR3: CASRDGTGRINEQFF
J: TRBJ2-7; V: TRBV5-4; D: .; CDR3: CASSLGQRNYEQYF
J: TRBJ2-7; V: TRBV7-9; D: .; CDR3: CASSIDLPYEQYF
J: TRBJ2-1; V: TRBV7-9; D: .; CDR3: CASSLPLAEAPYNEQFF
J: TRBJ2-7; V: TRBV4-1; D: .; CDR3: CASSPPSGGAVWDEQYF
J: TRBJ1-2; V: TRBV19; D: TRBD1; CDR3: CASTSLPGQANYGYTF
J: TRBJ1-4; V: TRBV5-5; D: .; CDR3: CASSFNEARNEKLFF
J: TRBJ1-6; V: TRBV27; D: TRBD1; CDR3: CASSLSGTGYLSPLHF
J: TRBJ2-5; V: TRBV6-5; D: .; CDR3: CASKYYQETQYF
J: TRBJ2-1; V: TRBV2; D: TRBD2; CDR3: CASRQTSGANNEQFF
J: TRBJ1-1; V: TRBV5-4; D: TRBD1; CDR3: CASSFPGTGNTEAFF
J: TRBJ2-7; V: TRBV2; D: .; CDR3: CASIRGRTYEQYF
J: TRBJ1-2; V: TRBV2; D: .; CDR3: CASSNTFQRTGPGHGYTF
J: TRBJ2-7; V: TRBV19; D: TRBD1; CDR3: CASSGDSSYEQYF
J: TRBJ1-5; V: TRBV7-2; D: .; CDR3: CASSLVAAQPQHF